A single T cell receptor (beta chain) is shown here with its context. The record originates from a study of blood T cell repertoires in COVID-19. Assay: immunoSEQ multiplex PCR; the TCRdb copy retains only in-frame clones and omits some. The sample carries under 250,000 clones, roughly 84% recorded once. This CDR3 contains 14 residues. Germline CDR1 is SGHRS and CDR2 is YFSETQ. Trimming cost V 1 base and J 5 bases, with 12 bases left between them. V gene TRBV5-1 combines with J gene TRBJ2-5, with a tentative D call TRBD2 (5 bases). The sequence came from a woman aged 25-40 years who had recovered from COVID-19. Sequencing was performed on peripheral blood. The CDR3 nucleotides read TGCGCCAGCAGCTTGAACGAGGGCGGCGAGACCCAGTACTTC. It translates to CASSLNEGGETQYF. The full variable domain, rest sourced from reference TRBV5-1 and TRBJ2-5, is KAGVTQTPRYLIKTRGQQVTLSCSPISGHRSVSWYQQTPGQGLQFLFEYFSETQRNKGNFPGRFSGRQFSNSRSEMNVSTLELGDSALYLCASSLNEGGETQYFGPGTRLLVL.